This T cell receptor beta chain was retrieved from a study of identical twins. TCRdb re-called the 5' RACE reads through MiXCR, storing one row per CDR3 protein. The sample lists under 900,000 distinct CDR3 sequences, 15% to 20% occurring once. Turning to this clonotype: Its cognate antigen is unknown.

General study findings and limits: Invariant cells of the MAIT and iNKT types might have partly distorted the zero-insertion analyses.

Unmatched junction bases numbered 6, after V lost 9 bases and J lost 7 bases. Germline CDR1 reads MDHEN; CDR2 reads SYDVKM. CDR3 length: 12 amino acids. The same sample was also studied in work on T cells expressing NK-cell markers. That source notes: Questions lingered over whether expanded NKG2C+ T cell clones were HCMV-specific.

The rearrangement uses TRBV28 and TRBJ1-2; 9 bases are shared with TRBD1. This receptor was obtained from a woman aged 18-29 years in good health. Material for sequencing was PBMCs. The CDR3 reads CASRDRVSGYTF. As DNA, the CDR3 is TGTGCCAGTCGGGACAGGGTTTCTGGCTACACCTTC.